Included here is one T cell receptor beta chain sequence, with context. The data derive from a study of blood T cell repertoires in COVID-19. The wider study: The study drew acute and convalescent COVID-19 samples from the United States, Italy and Spain. From T cells, B-cell-depleted T cells, or PBMCs came the material, which was cDNA or gDNA.

Original processing notes: Reference gene primer amplification gave nucleated cell count estimates. Profiled with immunoSEQ multiplex PCR; TCRdb holds only in-frame clones, not every one. That table is the source of V, J and clone size, and D and trimming were worked out from the DNA. The table has approximately 53,000 clones, approximately 88% seen once. The germline CDR1 and CDR2 sequences are LGHDT and YNNKEL (reference sequence). CDR3 length: 13 residues. Trimming pared 4 bases from V and 3 bases from J, leaving 8 bases between. The source of this sequence is a human donor in a cohort sampled during active COVID-19. The J gene is TRBJ2-3, the V gene TRBV3-1 (or the pseudogene TRBV3-2); D is undetermined. Sequencing was performed on peripheral blood. The CDR3 loop is CASSPEATDTQYF. Here the CDR3 DNA reads TGTGCCAGCAGCCCCGAGGCGACAGATACGCAGTATTTT.